This TCR beta chain comes out of a study of T cell responses to AZD1222 COVID-19 vaccine. Findings of the study overall: The peak T cell response came first, and repertoires were sampled only after it. Just a handful of people given AZD1222 tested seropositive at baseline.

Sequencing used immunoSEQ multiplex PCR; TCRdb keeps in-frame clones, though not all of them. The sample lists more than 110,000 clones; 92% were seen once. This CDR3 comprises 14 residues. The germline V and J ends were trimmed by 1 base and 6 bases, with 11 bases remaining between them. Germline V gene lookup returns CDR1 SGHTA and CDR2 FQGNSA. This clone was seen a single time. Its antigen is still unknown. The TCR was taken from an adult who received the AZD1222 COVID-19 vaccine. The sequenced sample was peripheral blood, obtained 28 days after the second AZD1222 dose. The rearrangement links TRBV7-2 to TRBJ2-3, with D perhaps matching TRBD1 or TRBD2 (6 bases each). CDR3 in amino acids: CASSLGGGGDTQYF. In nucleotides, the CDR3 is TGTGCCAGCAGCTTAGGAGGAGGGGGGGATACGCAGTATTTT.